Listed below are T cell receptor beta chains from one sample, sequenced in a study of blood T cells in healthy people across ages. TCRdb itself ran the 5' RACE reads through MiXCR, one entry per CDR3 protein. The repertoire holds around 2 million distinct CDR3 sequences, with around 40% as singletons. Sequenced material: blood. All receptors come from a human donor in good health. Both conserved end residues are part of each CDR3. The order of the fields is clone size, V gene, J gene, D gene, CDR3 protein, CDR3 DNA. The D gene is left open where the match is weak. Clone size appears in some rows only: once, few, many, or a class for an expanded clone.

clone_size: .
v_call: TRBV11-1
j_call: TRBJ1-6
d_call: .
cdr3_aa: CASSHVYNSPLHF
cdr3_nt: TGTGCCAGCAGCCACGTGTATAATTCACCCCTCCACTTT

clone_size: few
v_call: TRBV24-1
j_call: TRBJ2-1
d_call: .
cdr3_aa: CATKGSSYNEQFF
cdr3_nt: TGTGCCACCAAGGGCAGCTCCTACAATGAGCAGTTCTTC

clone_size: few
v_call: TRBV7-2
j_call: TRBJ2-7
d_call: .
cdr3_aa: CASSLRFGSSYEQYF
cdr3_nt: TGTGCCAGCAGCTTAAGGTTTGGTAGCTCCTACGAGCAGTACTTC

clone_size: .
v_call: TRBV7-2
j_call: TRBJ1-4
d_call: .
cdr3_aa: CASSVAGSPNEKLFF
cdr3_nt: TGTGCCAGCAGCGTAGCCGGGTCTCCCAATGAAAAACTGTTTTTT

clone_size: .
v_call: TRBV5-5
j_call: TRBJ2-7
d_call: .
cdr3_aa: CASSSDGRHYEQYF
cdr3_nt: TGTGCCAGCAGCTCGGACGGACGACACTACGAGCAGTACTTC

clone_size: once
v_call: TRBV25-1
j_call: TRBJ1-1
d_call: .
cdr3_aa: CASSLGGETTEAFF
cdr3_nt: TGTGCCAGCAGTTTGGGGGGAGAGACCACTGAAGCTTTCTTT

clone_size: .
v_call: TRBV15
j_call: TRBJ2-1
d_call: TRBD2
cdr3_aa: CATKETSSPSEQFF
cdr3_nt: TGTGCCACCAAGGAGACTAGCAGTCCCAGTGAGCAGTTCTTC

clone_size: few
v_call: TRBV29-1
j_call: TRBJ1-2
d_call: TRBD1
cdr3_aa: CSVERDRDNYGYTF
cdr3_nt: TGCAGCGTTGAGCGGGACAGGGATAACTATGGCTACACCTTC

clone_size: many
v_call: TRBV6-6
j_call: TRBJ2-7
d_call: TRBD2
cdr3_aa: CASRPGGETQEQYF
cdr3_nt: TGTGCCAGCCGCCCCGGGGGGGAGACTCAAGAGCAGTACTTC

clone_size: .
v_call: TRBV7-2
j_call: TRBJ2-3
d_call: TRBD2
cdr3_aa: CATGPEAGITDTQYF
cdr3_nt: TGTGCCACAGGCCCCGAAGCGGGGATCACAGATACGCAGTATTTT

clone_size: few
v_call: TRBV28
j_call: TRBJ2-1
d_call: .
cdr3_aa: CASRETGKGGNEQFF
cdr3_nt: TGTGCCAGCAGGGAGACAGGGAAGGGGGGGAATGAGCAGTTCTTC

clone_size: .
v_call: TRBV4-3
j_call: TRBJ2-1
d_call: .
cdr3_aa: CASSQERGLGNEQFF
cdr3_nt: TGCGCCAGCAGCCAAGAAAGAGGGCTAGGGAATGAGCAGTTCTTC

clone_size: .
v_call: TRBV4-3
j_call: TRBJ1-3
d_call: .
cdr3_aa: CASSQGWGPGNTIYF
cdr3_nt: TGCGCCAGCAGCCAAGGTTGGGGGCCTGGAAACACCATATATTTT

clone_size: few
v_call: TRBV9
j_call: TRBJ2-3
d_call: TRBD1
cdr3_aa: CASSVVGDRGGTDTQYF
cdr3_nt: TGTGCCAGCAGCGTAGTTGGAGACAGGGGAGGCACAGATACGCAGTATTTT

clone_size: .
v_call: TRBV5-1
j_call: TRBJ2-3
d_call: TRBD2
cdr3_aa: CASSLKTSGGTDTQYF
cdr3_nt: TGCGCCAGCAGCCTTAAGACTAGCGGGGGCACAGATACGCAGTATTTT

clone_size: .
v_call: TRBV27
j_call: TRBJ2-3
d_call: TRBD2
cdr3_aa: CASSLRTSGRDTQYF
cdr3_nt: TGTGCCAGCAGTTTACGGACTAGCGGGAGGGATACGCAGTATTTT

clone_size: .
v_call: TRBV6-4
j_call: TRBJ1-2
d_call: .
cdr3_aa: CASSEQGSWGYTF
cdr3_nt: TGTGCCAGCAGTGAGCAGGGGTCTTGGGGCTACACCTTC

clone_size: .
v_call: TRBV15
j_call: TRBJ2-2
d_call: .
cdr3_aa: CATSRATTANTGELFF
cdr3_nt: TGTGCCACCAGCAGAGCGACTACCGCGAACACCGGGGAGCTGTTTTTT

clone_size: .
v_call: TRBV5-1
j_call: TRBJ2-7
d_call: .
cdr3_aa: CASSIRTASYEQYF
cdr3_nt: TGCGCCAGCAGCATTAGGACGGCCTCCTACGAGCAGTACTTC

clone_size: .
v_call: TRBV7-9
j_call: TRBJ1-2
d_call: .
cdr3_aa: CASSLGGVGDTF
cdr3_nt: TGTGCCAGCAGCTTAGGGGGCGTAGGCGACACCTTC

clone_size: .
v_call: TRBV7-3
j_call: TRBJ1-1
d_call: .
cdr3_aa: CASSITGSTEAFF
cdr3_nt: TGTGCCAGCAGCATCACAGGGAGCACTGAAGCTTTCTTT

clone_size: few
v_call: TRBV7-9
j_call: TRBJ2-2
d_call: .
cdr3_aa: CASSQTAGSLAGELFF
cdr3_nt: TGTGCCAGCAGCCAAACCGCAGGGTCTTTAGCCGGGGAGCTGTTTTTT

clone_size: .
v_call: TRBV18
j_call: TRBJ2-3
d_call: TRBD2
cdr3_aa: CASSPSHSGETDTQYF
cdr3_nt: TGTGCCAGCTCCCCCTCCCATAGCGGGGAGACAGATACGCAGTATTTT

clone_size: few
v_call: TRBV27
j_call: TRBJ2-6
d_call: .
cdr3_aa: CASSFFGSGADVLTF
cdr3_nt: TGTGCCAGCAGTTTTTTCGGCTCTGGGGCCGACGTCCTGACTTTC

clone_size: .
v_call: TRBV27
j_call: TRBJ2-1
d_call: TRBD2
cdr3_aa: CASSLSLAGFNEQFF
cdr3_nt: TGTGCCAGCAGTTTGTCCCTAGCGGGGTTCAATGAGCAGTTCTTC

clone_size: .
v_call: TRBV30
j_call: TRBJ2-7
d_call: .
cdr3_aa: CAWSVGLEQYF
cdr3_nt: TGTGCCTGGAGTGTCGGACTCGAGCAGTACTTC

clone_size: .
v_call: TRBV5-5
j_call: TRBJ2-7
d_call: TRBD1
cdr3_aa: CASETGDAYEQYF
cdr3_nt: TGTGCCAGCGAGACAGGGGACGCCTACGAGCAGTACTTC

clone_size: .
v_call: TRBV19
j_call: TRBJ1-2
d_call: .
cdr3_aa: CASSHGTGDYGYTF
cdr3_nt: TGTGCCAGTAGTCATGGTACGGGGGACTATGGCTACACCTTC

clone_size: .
v_call: TRBV2
j_call: TRBJ2-6
d_call: .
cdr3_aa: CASMTSSGANVLTF
cdr3_nt: TGTGCCAGCATGACTAGCTCTGGGGCCAACGTCCTGACTTTC

clone_size: .
v_call: TRBV7-2
j_call: TRBJ1-2
d_call: TRBD1
cdr3_aa: CASSLSPPDRGLLRTF
cdr3_nt: TGTGCCAGCAGCTTATCCCCCCCCGACAGGGGACTTTTGCGCACCTTC

clone_size: few
v_call: TRBV25-1
j_call: TRBJ2-7
d_call: TRBD1
cdr3_aa: CASREPGQGVTRSYEQYF
cdr3_nt: TGTGCCAGCAGGGAACCGGGACAGGGGGTAACCAGGTCCTACGAGCAGTACTTC

clone_size: .
v_call: TRBV5-1
j_call: TRBJ2-7
d_call: .
cdr3_aa: CASSLSPRVANEQYF
cdr3_nt: TGCGCCAGCAGCCTATCACCCAGGGTTGCAAACGAGCAGTACTTC

clone_size: few
v_call: TRBV18
j_call: TRBJ2-6
d_call: .
cdr3_aa: CASSPQISRGANVLTF
cdr3_nt: TGTGCCAGCTCACCACAAATATCCCGGGGGGCCAACGTCCTGACTTTC

clone_size: .
v_call: TRBV7-2
j_call: TRBJ1-5
d_call: .
cdr3_aa: CASSPSTHQPQHF
cdr3_nt: TGTGCCAGCAGCCCCTCCACCCATCAGCCCCAGCATTTT

clone_size: few
v_call: TRBV20-1
j_call: TRBJ2-7
d_call: TRBD2
cdr3_aa: CSARGLALEEQYF
cdr3_nt: TGCAGTGCTAGAGGACTAGCGCTCGAAGAGCAGTACTTC

clone_size: .
v_call: TRBV7-9
j_call: TRBJ1-3
d_call: .
cdr3_aa: CASSRRTGTDSGNTIYF
cdr3_nt: TGTGCCAGCAGCCGCCGCACGGGGACGGACTCTGGAAACACCATATATTTT

clone_size: .
v_call: TRBV20-1
j_call: TRBJ2-1
d_call: .
cdr3_aa: CSAQRTNEQFF
cdr3_nt: TGCAGTGCACAGAGGACAAATGAGCAGTTCTTC

clone_size: few
v_call: TRBV7-3
j_call: TRBJ2-5
d_call: TRBD1
cdr3_aa: CASSSDRGKTQYF
cdr3_nt: TGTGCCAGCAGCTCCGACAGGGGAAAGACCCAGTACTTC

clone_size: few
v_call: TRBV12-3/TRBV12-4
j_call: TRBJ2-5
d_call: TRBD1
cdr3_aa: CASSFGTEKETQYF
cdr3_nt: TGTGCCAGCAGTTTCGGGACAGAAAAAGAGACCCAGTACTTC

clone_size: .
v_call: TRBV28
j_call: TRBJ2-5
d_call: .
cdr3_aa: CASSPGEGAGEETQYF
cdr3_nt: TGTGCCAGCAGTCCGGGGGAGGGGGCGGGAGAGGAGACCCAGTACTTC

clone_size: many
v_call: TRBV29-1
j_call: TRBJ1-1
d_call: TRBD1
cdr3_aa: CSVRTGGDTEAFF
cdr3_nt: TGCAGCGTCCGTACAGGGGGGGACACTGAAGCTTTCTTT

clone_size: few
v_call: TRBV10-3
j_call: TRBJ1-1
d_call: .
cdr3_aa: CAISVGHGNTEAFF
cdr3_nt: TGTGCCATCAGCGTGGGACACGGCAACACTGAAGCTTTCTTT

clone_size: .
v_call: TRBV3-1
j_call: TRBJ2-1
d_call: .
cdr3_aa: CASSQDGTRGVDEQFF
cdr3_nt: TGTGCCAGCAGCCAAGACGGCACCAGAGGTGTCGATGAGCAGTTCTTC

clone_size: .
v_call: TRBV5-1
j_call: TRBJ2-3
d_call: .
cdr3_aa: CASSWGTPSTDTQYF
cdr3_nt: TGCGCCAGCAGCTGGGGGACGCCTTCCACAGATACGCAGTATTTT

clone_size: .
v_call: TRBV6-1
j_call: TRBJ2-7
d_call: .
cdr3_aa: CASSGVRYDEQYF
cdr3_nt: TGTGCCAGCAGTGGGGTCAGGTACGACGAGCAGTACTTC

clone_size: .
v_call: TRBV6-4
j_call: TRBJ1-2
d_call: .
cdr3_aa: CASSVEAGWYGYTF
cdr3_nt: TGTGCCAGCAGTGTTGAGGCAGGGTGGTATGGCTACACCTTC

clone_size: .
v_call: TRBV4-3
j_call: TRBJ1-4
d_call: .
cdr3_aa: CASSQVWGRGHEKLFF
cdr3_nt: TGCGCCAGCAGCCAAGTATGGGGCAGGGGACATGAAAAACTGTTTTTT

clone_size: few
v_call: TRBV7-8
j_call: TRBJ2-5
d_call: .
cdr3_aa: CASSLFRVPAPQETQYF
cdr3_nt: TGTGCCAGCAGCTTATTTCGGGTCCCTGCCCCCCAAGAGACCCAGTACTTC

clone_size: .
v_call: TRBV4-1
j_call: TRBJ2-3
d_call: TRBD1
cdr3_aa: CASSPQTTATGGVMADTQYF
cdr3_nt: TGCGCCAGCAGCCCCCAAACCACAGCGACAGGGGGGGTGATGGCAGATACGCAGTATTTT

clone_size: .
v_call: TRBV4-3
j_call: TRBJ2-7
d_call: .
cdr3_aa: CASSQLVASTYEQYF
cdr3_nt: TGCGCCAGCAGCCAATTGGTCGCGAGTACCTACGAGCAGTACTTC

clone_size: .
v_call: TRBV10-3
j_call: TRBJ2-1
d_call: .
cdr3_aa: CAITRDWKYNEQFF
cdr3_nt: TGTGCCATCACTCGGGACTGGAAGTACAATGAGCAGTTCTTC

clone_size: .
v_call: TRBV7-2
j_call: TRBJ2-1
d_call: TRBD1
cdr3_aa: CASSQYRQGPYNEQFF
cdr3_nt: TGTGCCAGCAGCCAATACCGACAGGGCCCCTACAATGAGCAGTTCTTC